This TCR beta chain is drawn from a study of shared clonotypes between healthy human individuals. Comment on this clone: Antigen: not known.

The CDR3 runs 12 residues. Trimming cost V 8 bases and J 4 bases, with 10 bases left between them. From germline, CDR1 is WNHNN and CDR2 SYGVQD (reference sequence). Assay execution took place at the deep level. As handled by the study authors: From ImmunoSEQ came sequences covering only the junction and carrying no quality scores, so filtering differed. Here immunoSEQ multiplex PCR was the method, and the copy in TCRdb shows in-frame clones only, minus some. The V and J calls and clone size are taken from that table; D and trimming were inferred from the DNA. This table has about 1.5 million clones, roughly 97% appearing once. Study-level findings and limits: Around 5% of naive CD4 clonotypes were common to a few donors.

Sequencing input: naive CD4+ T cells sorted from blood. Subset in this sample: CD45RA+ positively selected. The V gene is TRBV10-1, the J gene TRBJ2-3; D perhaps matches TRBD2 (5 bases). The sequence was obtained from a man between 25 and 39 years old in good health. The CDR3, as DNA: TGCGCCAGCGCAACTAGTTCAGATACGCAGTATTTT. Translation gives CASATSSDTQYF.